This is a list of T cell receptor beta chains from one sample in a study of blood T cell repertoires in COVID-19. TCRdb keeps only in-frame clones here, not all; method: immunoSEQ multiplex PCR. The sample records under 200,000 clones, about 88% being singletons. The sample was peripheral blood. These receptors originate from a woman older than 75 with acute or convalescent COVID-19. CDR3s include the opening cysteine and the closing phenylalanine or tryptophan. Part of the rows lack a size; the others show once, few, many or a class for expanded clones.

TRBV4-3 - CASSIAGGYGYTF
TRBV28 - CASSFRGQGAYEQFF
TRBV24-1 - CATSRTSVYNEQFF
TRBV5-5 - CASSQSRVEIISSTDTQYF
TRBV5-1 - CASSLGLAGERRTRDGYTF
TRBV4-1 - CASSYGQGFYNEQFF
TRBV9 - CASTPGTDTQYF
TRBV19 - CASSYSRKPSGNTIYF
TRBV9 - CASSPWEREFSGELFF
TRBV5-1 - CASMLGARNTEAFF
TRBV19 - CASARQGINEQYF
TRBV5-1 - CASSLDGTSGRIDTQYF
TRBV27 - CASRKESSYNEQFF
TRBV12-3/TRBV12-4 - CASGSLAGEQFF
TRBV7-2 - CASSIGGVGSGNTIYF
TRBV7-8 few CASSLGGRDEQYF
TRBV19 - CASSISWGEANYGYTF
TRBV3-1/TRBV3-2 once CASSPRDRRPNYGYTF
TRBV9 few CASSQGQVPNYGYTF
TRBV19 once CASNPGDHYGYTF
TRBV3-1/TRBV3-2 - CASSQVTGFYEQYF
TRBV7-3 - CASSRAGGSGSYEQFF
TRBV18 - CASSRGLAEYQETQYF
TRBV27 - CASGDGAGGNTGELFF
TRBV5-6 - CASSLRARETQYF
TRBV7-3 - CASSNGLHTNTGELFF
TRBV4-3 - CASSQDPAGSHGYTF
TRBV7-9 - CASSLLGQDEAFF
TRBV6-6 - CASSYPGSTDTQYF
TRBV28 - CASSFARGLYSGNTIYF
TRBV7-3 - CASSRGQGENIQYF
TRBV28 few CASSRYGGRVNTEAFF
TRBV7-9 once CASSLVSSGRPSHFF
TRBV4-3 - CASSQVGTGYEQYF
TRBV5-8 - CARLAKSTGNNNYGYTF
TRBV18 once CASSPQGKAGGDFGQYF
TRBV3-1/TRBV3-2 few CASSQRGYNQPQHF
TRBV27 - CARTPGQGETQYF
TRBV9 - CASSEHSNQPQHF
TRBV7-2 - CASSAQTGVQETQYF
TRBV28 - CASTKTAGYYGYTF
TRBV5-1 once CASSSGPGSEETQYF